Listed below are T cell receptor beta chains from one sample, sequenced in a study of cytomegalovirus exposure and HLA in healthy donors. Method: immunoSEQ multiplex PCR; TCRdb's copy keeps in-frame clones and lacks some. This sample has 100,000 or so clones, with nearly 80% found just once. Sequences were obtained from PBMCs. The receptors stem from a man aged 25-45 years in good health and CMV-seronegative. Each CDR3 is given without its conserved first and last residue. Each record gives: J gene, clone size, V gene, CDR3 protein. The size entry is marked missing in some rows and otherwise reads once, few, many or a size class.

TRBJ2-2	.	TRBV30	ACPRGLQHSGLLSGELF
TRBJ2-2	once	TRBV7-9	ASSPPGQQNTGELF
TRBJ1-1	.	TRBV19	ASSDRASEAF
TRBJ1-4	few	TRBV4-3	ASSQVVVGEKLF
TRBJ2-3	.	TRBV6-1	ASSALAGEGTDTQY
TRBJ1-4	.	TRBV5-4	ASSLDRRGEKLF
TRBJ2-5	.	TRBV28	ATSGGNQETQY
TRBJ1-1	.	TRBV19	ASSIGAGNTEAF
TRBJ1-2	.	TRBV6-1	ASTRDSLTNYGYT
TRBJ2-5	.	TRBV6-6	ASSTPVETQY
TRBJ2-7	.	TRBV10-1	ASSERGLGEQY
TRBJ2-7	.	TRBV4-1	ASSQSYLQSSYEQY
TRBJ2-5	few	TRBV6-1	ASSKETSGKVQETQY
TRBJ2-2	.	TRBV6-5	ASSSLAGANTGELF
TRBJ2-7	.	TRBV5-6	ASSFGTGIHEQY
TRBJ2-5	.	TRBV11-2	ASSNGFSWETQY
TRBJ2-1	few	TRBV10-1	ASRGDSPHEQF
TRBJ1-5	few	TRBV9	ASSQLSNQPQH
TRBJ1-5	.	TRBV18	ASSRDTNQPQH
TRBJ1-1	.	TRBV5-1	ASSLSGETEAF
TRBJ2-7	.	TRBV28	ASSLPPGGYEQY